This T cell receptor beta chain was recorded in a study of blood T cell repertoires in COVID-19. This clone was seen a handful of times. The V gene lost 5 bases and the J gene lost 6 bases, with 7 bases spanning the gap. This CDR3 has 12 residues. Germline V gene lookup returns CDR1 MNHEY and CDR2 SMNVEV (reference sequence). Generated by immunoSEQ multiplex PCR, the TCRdb table keeps only in-frame clones and is missing some. The sample records 200,000 to 250,000 clones, roughly 84% being singletons. The receptor was isolated from an elderly woman with acute or convalescent COVID-19. The sample comprised peripheral blood. This chain connects TRBV27 to TRBJ2-2; D unclear. The CDR3 loop reads CASSTSAGELFF. In DNA form, the CDR3 reads TGTGCCAGCAGTACATCTGCCGGGGAGCTGTTTTTT.